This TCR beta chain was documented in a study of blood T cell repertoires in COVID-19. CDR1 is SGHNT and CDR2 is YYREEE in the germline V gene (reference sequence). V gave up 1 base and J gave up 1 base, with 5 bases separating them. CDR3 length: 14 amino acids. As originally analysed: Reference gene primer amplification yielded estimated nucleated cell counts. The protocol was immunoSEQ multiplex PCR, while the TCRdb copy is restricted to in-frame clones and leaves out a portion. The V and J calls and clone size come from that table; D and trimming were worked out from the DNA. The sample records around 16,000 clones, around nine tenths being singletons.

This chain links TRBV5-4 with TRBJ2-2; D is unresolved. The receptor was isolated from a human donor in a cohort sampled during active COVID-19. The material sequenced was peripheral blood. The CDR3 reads CASSLWQNTGELFF. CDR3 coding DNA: TGTGCCAGCAGCTTGTGGCAGAACACCGGGGAGCTGTTTTTT.